A selection of T cell receptor beta chains follows, all from one sample in a study of human T cells and chemical hapten exposure. A single record per CDR3 protein comes from TCRdb applying MiXCR to the RACE reads. The repertoire holds about 110,000 distinct CDR3 sequences, about a tenth seen once, with approximately 3% in the top ten. This specimen consisted of whole blood, obtained in connection with sensitization to the hapten diphenylcyclopropenone (DPC). The receptors stem from a woman between 40 and 55 years old with alopecia areata. Some clones in this sample may be carry-over from other donors' samples. Both conserved end residues are part of each CDR3. Each record gives: V gene, D gene, J gene, clone size, CDR3 protein, CDR3 DNA. The D gene is left open where the match is weak. Clone size is shown for a subset of rows, as once, few, many or a class of expanded clone.

>TRBV7-2|NA|TRBJ2-5|NA
CVSSPPSLGETQYF
TGTGTCAGCAGCCCTCCTAGCTTGGGAGAGACCCAGTACTTC
>TRBV28|NA|TRBJ2-6|few
CASNRQGGANVLTF
TGTGCCAGCAACCGGCAGGGGGGGGCCAACGTCCTGACTTTC
>TRBV18|NA|TRBJ1-4|many
CASSPGTNEKLFF
TGTGCCAGCTCACCAGGAACTAATGAAAAACTGTTTTTT
>TRBV6-1|NA|TRBJ2-5|many
CASSEVRHAQETQYF
TGTGCCAGCAGTGAAGTTAGACACGCACAAGAGACCCAGTACTTC
>TRBV6-2/TRBV6-3|TRBD2|TRBJ2-3|few
CASSYPVQTSGGDFGSTDTQYF
TGTGCCAGCAGTTACCCCGTCCAGACTAGCGGGGGGGACTTTGGAAGCACAGATACGCAGTATTTT
>TRBV20-1|NA|TRBJ1-1|NA
CSAPGPMNTEAFF
TGCAGTGCCCCGGGACCGATGAACACTGAAGCTTTCTTT
>TRBV27|NA|TRBJ2-6|many
CASSTTGGDSGANVLTF
TGTGCCAGCAGTACAACCGGGGGAGACTCTGGGGCCAACGTCCTGACTTTC
>TRBV27|NA|TRBJ1-2|few
CASSPHETGNYGYTF
TGTGCCAGCAGTCCCCATGAGACAGGAAACTATGGCTACACCTTC
>TRBV3-1|TRBD1|TRBJ1-6|NA
CASSRIRQGNSPLHF
TGTGCCAGCAGCCGCATACGACAGGGTAATTCACCCCTCCACTTT
>TRBV7-2|TRBD1|TRBJ2-5|few
CASSYQGAAETQYF
TGTGCCAGCAGCTACCAGGGGGCCGCGGAGACCCAGTACTTC
>TRBV10-3|TRBD1|TRBJ1-1|many
CAIKTGENTEAFF
TGTGCCATCAAAACAGGGGAGAACACTGAAGCTTTCTTT
>TRBV11-2|NA|TRBJ1-6|few
CASSSPGTGNYPYNSPLHF
TGTGCCAGCAGCTCGCCCGGGACGGGGAATTATCCGTATAATTCACCCCTCCACTTT
>TRBV12-3/TRBV12-4|NA|TRBJ1-2|many
CASSPSQNYGYTF
TGTGCCAGCAGCCCCTCCCAAAACTATGGCTACACCTTC
>TRBV3-1|NA|TRBJ1-5|NA
CASSQAGGNQPQHF
TGTGCCAGCAGCCAAGCCGGGGGAAATCAGCCCCAGCATTTT
>TRBV28|NA|TRBJ2-7|many
CASLDRSYEQYF
TGTGCCAGCCTAGACAGGTCCTACGAGCAGTACTTC
>TRBV7-2|NA|TRBJ2-5|many
CASSSLGARETQYF
TGTGCCAGCAGCTCCCTAGGGGCGCGGGAGACCCAGTACTTC
>TRBV27|NA|TRBJ1-3|NA
CASQSSGNTIYF
TGTGCCAGCCAGAGCTCTGGAAACACCATATATTTT
>TRBV18|TRBD2|TRBJ2-1|few
CASSGQWGGDNEQFF
TGTGCCAGCTCAGGCCAATGGGGGGGAGACAATGAGCAGTTCTTC
>TRBV4-3|NA|TRBJ1-2|many
CASSQDIGSPSGYTF
TGCGCCAGCAGCCAAGATATCGGGTCACCGTCTGGCTACACCTTC
>TRBV20-1|TRBD1|TRBJ1-5|many
CSARQGLQPQHF
TGCAGTGCCAGACAGGGTCTCCAGCCCCAGCATTTT
>TRBV12-3/TRBV12-4|TRBD1|TRBJ1-1|many
CASRPDTGGGTEAFF
TGTGCCAGCAGGCCAGATACAGGGGGCGGCACTGAAGCTTTCTTT
>TRBV28|TRBD2|TRBJ2-2|few
CASSLWRGDNTGELFF
TGTGCCAGCAGTTTATGGCGGGGGGATAACACCGGGGAGCTGTTTTTT
>TRBV6-5|TRBD1|TRBJ2-7|NA
CASSYYGDRAYEQYF
TGTGCCAGCAGTTACTACGGGGACAGAGCCTACGAGCAGTACTTC
>TRBV3-1|NA|TRBJ1-6|few
CASGSAGSPLHF
TGTGCCAGCGGGAGCGCAGGTTCACCCCTCCACTTT
>TRBV13|TRBD2|TRBJ2-3|few
CASSLLATSGGAGEDTQYF
TGTGCCAGCAGCTTATTAGCGACTAGCGGGGGGGCCGGAGAAGATACGCAGTATTTT
>TRBV20-1|TRBD1|TRBJ2-5|NA
CSARDWEGQVQETQYF
TGCAGTGCTAGAGATTGGGAAGGACAGGTCCAAGAGACCCAGTACTTC
>TRBV18|NA|TRBJ1-1|NA
CASSRSGVNTEVFF
TGTGCCAGCTCCCGGTCAGGGGTTAACACTGAAGTTTTCTTT
>TRBV6-5|NA|TRBJ2-7|few
CASSYSSAGEQYF
TGTGCCAGCAGTTACTCGTCGGCGGGTGAGCAGTACTTC
>TRBV11-2|NA|TRBJ2-2|NA
CASQFTVNTGELFF
TGTGCCAGCCAGTTCACAGTTAACACCGGGGAGCTGTTTTTT
>TRBV4-2|TRBD2|TRBJ2-2|few
CASSRLGGANGELFF
TGTGCCAGCAGCCGGCTCGGGGGGGCTAACGGGGAGCTGTTTTTT
>TRBV29-1|NA|TRBJ2-7|few
CSVEDGGTYEQYF
TGCAGCGTTGAAGATGGAGGGACCTACGAGCAGTACTTC
>TRBV12-3/TRBV12-4|NA|TRBJ1-2|NA
CATLRTAHYGYTF
TGTGCCACCCTTAGGACAGCTCACTATGGCTACACCTTC
>TRBV19|NA|TRBJ2-1|many
CASSPQGISYNEQFF
TGTGCCAGTAGTCCTCAAGGGATATCCTACAATGAGCAGTTCTTC
>TRBV6-5|TRBD1|TRBJ1-2|few
CASTKTGNYGYTF
TGTGCCAGCACTAAGACAGGGAACTATGGCTACACCTTC
>TRBV7-3|NA|TRBJ2-3|NA
CASSLFVGTDTQYF
TGTGCCAGCAGCTTGTTTGTAGGGACAGATACGCAGTATTTT
>TRBV3-1|TRBD2|TRBJ2-3|many
CASSQPSGGYTDTQYF
TGTGCCAGCAGCCAACCAAGCGGGGGGTACACAGATACGCAGTATTTT
>TRBV5-5|TRBD1|TRBJ1-4|few
CASSTGQAPNEKLFF
TGTGCCAGCAGCACCGGACAGGCACCAAATGAAAAACTGTTTTTT
>TRBV29-1|TRBD2|TRBJ2-5|NA
CSVEWLAGETQYF
TGCAGCGTTGAATGGCTAGCGGGGGAGACCCAGTACTTC